The rows below give T cell receptor beta chains drawn from one sample of a study of blood T cell repertoires in COVID-19. TCRdb keeps only in-frame clones here, not all; method: immunoSEQ multiplex PCR. The table records about 350,000 clones, roughly 87% of them present only once. The material sequenced was peripheral blood. All receptors derive from a woman aged 60-75 years with COVID-19, enrolled during active disease. CDR3s leave out the opening cysteine and the closing phenylalanine or tryptophan. The order of the fields is CDR3 length, V gene, J gene, CDR3 protein.

length: 15; V: TRBV19; J: TRBJ2-2; CDR3: ASTKPSRQINTGELF
length: 11; V: TRBV6-5; J: TRBJ1-1; CDR3: ASRTQVNTEAF
length: 14; V: TRBV3-1/TRBV3-2; J: TRBJ1-5; CDR3: ASSRSRDRHNQPQH
length: 12; V: TRBV19; J: TRBJ1-5; CDR3: ASSSIQYNQPQH
length: 14; V: TRBV19; J: TRBJ2-6; CDR3: ASKETHVSGANVLT
length: 12; V: TRBV4-2; J: TRBJ1-2; CDR3: ASSQGGGHAGYT
length: 13; V: TRBV24-1; J: TRBJ2-2; CDR3: ATSESGGSTGELF
length: 12; V: TRBV5-1; J: TRBJ2-7; CDR3: ASTRTPGQYEQY
length: 13; V: TRBV9; J: TRBJ1-4; CDR3: ASSESGATNEKLF
length: 12; V: TRBV2; J: TRBJ2-2; CDR3: ASRASSNTGELF
length: 12; V: TRBV5-4; J: TRBJ1-4; CDR3: ASSSTSTNEKLF
length: 11; V: TRBV19; J: TRBJ1-6; CDR3: ASSYNLNSPLH
length: 15; V: TRBV7-9; J: TRBJ1-4; CDR3: ASSSLLRGDTNEKLF
length: 13; V: TRBV30; J: TRBJ1-1; CDR3: AWSVPARALTEAF
length: 10; V: TRBV5-1; J: TRBJ2-7; CDR3: ASSLTGNEQY
length: 14; V: TRBV5-1; J: TRBJ1-2; CDR3: ASSEGHSSGDYGYT
length: 21; V: TRBV2; J: TRBJ2-1; CDR3: ASSGRQGRVDGLGSFDYNEQF
length: 11; V: TRBV27; J: TRBJ2-7; CDR3: ASSYAGVYEQY
length: 11; V: TRBV18; J: TRBJ2-5; CDR3: ASSPRQGETQY
length: 13; V: TRBV5-6; J: TRBJ2-4; CDR3: ASSWGRGGKNIQY
length: 13; V: TRBV19; J: TRBJ1-2; CDR3: ASSIDFRLNYGYT
length: 11; V: TRBV6-6; J: TRBJ2-5; CDR3: ASKAGAIETQY
length: 14; V: TRBV19; J: TRBJ1-5; CDR3: ASSIGRRGGNQPQH
length: 15; V: TRBV6-6; J: TRBJ1-6; CDR3: ASSRTGQSSYNSPLH
length: 12; V: TRBV6-5; J: TRBJ2-7; CDR3: ASSYDRASYEQY
length: 13; V: TRBV11-1; J: TRBJ2-7; CDR3: ASSPRTSGAYEQY
length: 14; V: TRBV3-1/TRBV3-2; J: TRBJ1-3; CDR3: ASSQDSYSSGNTIY
length: 11; V: TRBV4-1; J: TRBJ2-2; CDR3: ASSQDPTGELF
length: 13; V: TRBV28; J: TRBJ2-7; CDR3: ASSSTRSGVSEQY
length: 13; V: TRBV28; J: TRBJ1-5; CDR3: ASSFGRAYNQPQH
length: 16; V: TRBV7-6; J: TRBJ2-5; CDR3: ASSFKGLGTGSLQTQY
length: 13; V: TRBV5-1; J: TRBJ1-5; CDR3: ASSLDGDSNQPQH